This T cell receptor (beta chain) came from a study of T cells in Graves' hyperthyroidism and ophthalmopathy. The study, taken as a whole, reports: Most expanded thyroid clonotypes above 0.001 recurred in blood.

The CDR3 loop spans 19 amino acids. V lost 5 bases to trimming and J lost 2 bases; unmatched junction nucleotides: 18. The germline CDR1 and CDR2 sequences are MNHEY and SMNVEV (reference sequence). There were TCR beta CDR3 regions amplified from RNA transcripts. In the first-round RT-PCR of the TCR CDR3, the HTBI primer set was used. MiXCR, run by TCRdb on the multiplex PCR reads, gives a single entry per CDR3 protein. The table records fewer than 550,000 distinct CDR3 sequences, about 15% of them present only once. Clinical symptoms, serum thyroxine and TRAb, thyroid ultrasound and orbital computed tomography together formed the diagnostic basis. This clonotype occurred many times. Its antigen is currently unknown.

The sequenced material came from blood. The receptor's source is a woman between 18 and 29 years old with Graves' hyperthyroidism. The chain is built from TRBV27 and TRBJ1-3; 7 positions match TRBD1. The CDR3, as DNA: TGTGCCAGCAGTCCACAACCCTTGGGGGGGACAGCTGCTGGAAACACCATATATTTT. It translates to CASSPQPLGGTAAGNTIYF.